Listed below are T cell receptor beta chains from one sample, sequenced in a study of blood T cells in healthy people across ages. Using its own MiXCR run on the 5' RACE reads, TCRdb lists one record per CDR3 protein. Here the sample spans fewer than 900,000 distinct CDR3 sequences, 49% being singletons. Sequencing was performed on blood. The receptors shown here come from a woman aged 60-75 years in good health. The CDR3 runs from the conserved cysteine through the conserved F or W. A D gene is named only where the DNA matches it firmly. Clone size, where shown, is once, few, many, or a class for clones that have expanded.

TRBV20-1,-,-,TRBJ1-6,CSAGGELGNSPLHF,TGCAGTGCGGGGGGAGAGCTAGGAAATTCACCCCTCCACTTT
TRBV7-3,-,-,TRBJ2-5,CASSLRKGRLETQYF,TGTGCCAGCAGCTTACGTAAGGGCCGTTTGGAGACCCAGTACTTC
TRBV27,once,-,TRBJ1-2,CASSLSDRNYGYTF,TGTGCCAGCAGTTTATCAGACAGGAACTATGGCTACACCTTC
TRBV9,few,-,TRBJ1-2,CASSVGGFYGYTF,TGTGCCAGCAGCGTAGGGGGCTTCTATGGCTACACCTTC
TRBV7-2,-,TRBD1,TRBJ1-5,CASNQGQGHNQPQHF,TGTGCCAGCAACCAGGGACAGGGCCACAATCAGCCCCAGCATTTT
TRBV20-1,-,TRBD1,TRBJ1-2,CSAKPWQGGDGYTF,TGCAGTGCTAAACCCTGGCAAGGGGGCGATGGCTACACCTTC
TRBV28,-,TRBD1,TRBJ1-3,CASRPTGGWDTIYF,TGTGCCAGCAGGCCGACAGGGGGCTGGGACACCATATATTTT
TRBV6-2/TRBV6-3,-,-,TRBJ2-5,CASSYRFAEEYQETQYF,TGTGCCAGCAGTTACCGCTTTGCGGAGGAGTACCAAGAGACCCAGTACTTC
TRBV27,-,-,TRBJ1-4,CASSLWAARNEKLFF,TGTGCCAGCAGTTTATGGGCAGCCCGTAATGAAAAACTGTTTTTT
TRBV20-1,few,-,TRBJ2-7,CSAHSSGRNYEQYF,TGCAGTGCCCATTCCTCGGGACGTAACTACGAGCAGTACTTC
TRBV20-1,few,-,TRBJ1-5,CSAWGGGSNQPQHF,TGCAGTGCCTGGGGGGGTGGGAGCAATCAGCCCCAGCATTTT
TRBV20-1,few,-,TRBJ2-7,CSASRDIYEQYF,TGCAGTGCTAGCCGGGACATCTACGAGCAGTACTTC
TRBV11-1,-,-,TRBJ2-5,CASSTVIPAQETQYF,TGTGCCAGCAGCACCGTGATACCTGCCCAAGAGACCCAGTACTTC
TRBV6-1,few,TRBD2,TRBJ2-3,CATRTSRTQYF,TGTGCCACCAGGACTAGTCGTACGCAGTATTTT
TRBV11-2,few,TRBD2,TRBJ2-5,CASSLDSSGRSQYF,TGTGCCAGCAGCTTAGACTCCAGCGGGAGGTCCCAGTACTTC
TRBV7-9,-,-,TRBJ2-5,CASSYGGHQETQYF,TGTGCCAGCAGCTACGGGGGGCATCAAGAGACCCAGTACTTC
TRBV3-1,-,TRBD1,TRBJ2-1,CANAQGASVEQFF,TGTGCCAACGCACAGGGGGCTTCCGTAGAGCAGTTCTTC
TRBV11-2,-,-,TRBJ1-2,CASSATLAGYTF,TGTGCCAGCAGCGCCACCCTGGCGGGCTACACCTTC
TRBV3-1,-,TRBD1,TRBJ1-2,CASSRDSLSGGYTF,TGTGCCAGCAGCCGGGACAGTCTCTCAGGTGGCTACACCTTC
TRBV29-1,many,-,TRBJ2-3,CSALPDEQAGGDTQYF,TGCAGCGCCCTACCTGATGAACAGGCTGGGGGGGATACGCAGTATTTT
TRBV9,few,-,TRBJ2-7,CASSVEALGESYEQYF,TGTGCCAGCAGCGTAGAGGCCCTAGGGGAATCCTACGAGCAGTACTTC
TRBV9,-,-,TRBJ2-7,CAGSEGGRNYEQYF,TGTGCCGGCAGCGAGGGGGGGAGAAACTACGAGCAGTACTTC
TRBV6-1,-,-,TRBJ2-5,CASRPRSTRETQYF,TGTGCCAGCAGACCGAGGTCTACGCGAGAGACCCAGTACTTC
TRBV20-1,-,-,TRBJ1-2,CSARIQGGRYGYTF,TGCAGTGCTAGAATACAGGGAGGGAGGTATGGCTACACCTTC
TRBV6-2/TRBV6-3,few,TRBD1,TRBJ2-3,CASSFSDRGSSDTQYF,TGTGCCAGCAGTTTCTCGGACAGGGGAAGTTCAGATACGCAGTATTTT
TRBV7-9,-,TRBD2,TRBJ2-1,CASSLLETSGRSSYNEQFF,TGTGCCAGCAGCTTATTGGAGACTAGCGGGAGGAGCTCCTACAATGAGCAGTTCTTC
TRBV12-3/TRBV12-4,-,-,TRBJ2-5,CASSGEGLQETQYF,TGTGCCAGCAGTGGGGAAGGGCTCCAAGAGACCCAGTACTTC
TRBV12-3/TRBV12-4,few,TRBD2,TRBJ2-5,CASSTGGRYQETQYF,TGTGCCAGCAGTACAGGCGGGAGGTACCAAGAGACCCAGTACTTC
TRBV24-1,-,TRBD2,TRBJ2-1,CATREAGDNEQFF,TGTGCCACCAGGGAAGCGGGAGACAATGAGCAGTTCTTC
TRBV10-3,-,-,TRBJ2-6,CAISGRGSGANVLTF,TGTGCCATCAGTGGTAGGGGCTCTGGGGCCAACGTCCTGACTTTC
TRBV20-1,-,-,TRBJ1-2,CSANVYGYTF,TGCAGTGCTAACGTGTATGGCTACACCTTC
TRBV20-1,few,TRBD2,TRBJ2-1,CSARDPRTSREQFF,TGCAGTGCTAGAGATCCCCGGACTAGTCGAGAGCAGTTCTTC
TRBV6-2/TRBV6-3,-,-,TRBJ2-7,CASSSPGGKGHEQYF,TGTGCCAGCAGCAGCCCTGGAGGGAAAGGTCACGAGCAGTACTTC
TRBV28,-,-,TRBJ2-1,CASIQAGTPIYNEQFF,TGTGCCAGCATCCAGGCCGGGACTCCCATCTACAATGAGCAGTTCTTC
TRBV6-2/TRBV6-3,many,-,TRBJ2-7,CASSDRREQYF,TGTGCCAGCAGTGACAGGCGGGAGCAGTACTTC
TRBV5-6,few,-,TRBJ2-1,CASTPTQRLSYNEQFF,TGTGCCAGCACCCCGACCCAGCGGCTATCCTACAATGAGCAGTTCTTC
TRBV7-6,-,TRBD1,TRBJ2-7,CASSLDDRAPYEQYF,TGTGCCAGCAGCTTAGACGACAGGGCACCCTACGAGCAGTACTTC
TRBV24-1,-,TRBD1,TRBJ2-3,CATSDPGTGGPWGPDTQYF,TGTGCCACCAGTGATCCGGGGACAGGTGGTCCATGGGGCCCAGATACGCAGTATTTT
TRBV20-1,-,-,TRBJ2-7,CSATRTSAGYEQYF,TGCAGTGCTACCAGGACCAGCGCCGGCTACGAGCAGTACTTC
TRBV5-1,-,TRBD1,TRBJ1-2,CASSTGQGFFGGYTF,TGCGCCAGCAGCACGGGACAGGGGTTTTTCGGTGGCTACACCTTC
TRBV5-1,few,-,TRBJ1-6,CASSLDRSGNSPLHF,TGCGCCAGCAGCTTGGATCGCAGCGGGAATTCACCCCTCCACTTT
TRBV28,few,-,TRBJ1-5,CASSLRDQPQHF,TGTGCCAGCAGTTTACGGGATCAGCCCCAGCATTTT
TRBV9,-,-,TRBJ2-7,CASSVDEGSYNEQYF,TGTGCCAGCAGCGTAGACGAGGGCTCCTACAATGAGCAGTACTTC
TRBV5-6,-,-,TRBJ2-5,CASTLGRGYQETQYF,TGTGCCAGCACCCTGGGTCGGGGGTACCAAGAGACCCAGTACTTC
TRBV27,-,TRBD2,TRBJ2-3,CASSLRGGRITDTQYF,TGTGCCAGCAGCCTCCGGGGGGGTCGAATCACAGATACGCAGTATTTT
TRBV6-1,-,-,TRBJ2-7,CASSFTTLAYEQYF,TGTGCCAGCAGTTTTACAACCCTAGCCTACGAGCAGTACTTC
TRBV7-2,-,-,TRBJ2-1,CASSLDPGQYNEQFF,TGTGCCAGCAGCTTAGACCCCGGACAGTACAATGAGCAGTTCTTC
TRBV6-5,-,-,TRBJ2-1,CASSGGGVDGTIPFF,TGTGCCAGCAGCGGCGGTGGGGTAGACGGGACGATTCCGTTCTTC
TRBV12-3/TRBV12-4,-,-,TRBJ2-1,CASSYGRAGMEFF,TGTGCCAGCAGTTATGGCAGGGCCGGGATGGAGTTCTTC
TRBV4-2,-,-,TRBJ2-3,CASSQVSPGGSTDTQYF,TGTGCCAGCAGCCAAGTCTCACCCGGGGGCAGCACAGATACGCAGTATTTT
TRBV4-3,-,-,TRBJ2-7,CASSQDRQSSYEQYF,TGCGCCAGCAGCCAAGATCGTCAAAGCTCCTACGAGCAGTACTTC
TRBV5-1,-,-,TRBJ2-2,CASSVGQTGELFF,TGCGCCAGCAGCGTGGGCCAAACCGGGGAGCTGTTTTTT